Below, one T cell receptor (beta chain) is given with its context. It has no known antigen specificity. Base-call qualities are not available, and no considerably larger clone is one nucleotide away. The CDR3, from cysteine to phenylalanine, totals 13 residues. The CDR3 DNA has 39 bases and is translated from base 1. CDR1 is given as SGHRS and CDR2 as YFSETQ, both from the germline V gene. V is reduced by 2 bases and J by 7 bases, leaving a spacing of 7 bases between them. This record comes from a study of T cells in Graves' hyperthyroidism and ophthalmopathy (dated by TCRdb to the late 2010s). Regarding the complete study: Peripheral blood was sampled at the time of initial diagnosis, prior to any treatment. Prospective prediction of ophthalmopathy was tested in an independent validation cohort consisting of about 19 hyperthyroidism patients and approximately 16 patients who later progressed to ophthalmopathy. Once sampling was done, hyperthyroidism patients were given methimazole at a starting dose of 30 mg daily, whereas ophthalmopathy patients were given high-dose intravenous methylprednisolone. According to the paper, TCR Vbeta CDR3 sequencing was carried out on around 140 peripheral blood samples, which came from some 41 ophthalmopathy, fewer than 80 hyperthyroidism and about 17 progressor patients. TCR V-J signatures able to tell the groups apart were searched for in a discovery cohort of 100 patients, of whom 43 had Graves' ophthalmopathy and under 65 had stable Graves' hyperthyroidism. Thyroid tissue and blood T-cell repertoires from over 5 Graves' hyperthyroidism patients were also compared in the study. The 85 to 100 discovery patients were randomly split 7:3 into training and test sets. Broader findings and caveats from the paper: Most expanded thyroid clonotypes (frequency above 0.001) were also found in blood, which suggests that blood repertoires may mirror thyroid immune responses. No statistical method was used to fix the sample size in advance, and group allocation was not hidden from the investigators. A 13 V-J signature model separated ophthalmopathy from stable hyperthyroidism, with around 90% sensitivity and about 81% specificity in cross-validation and 80%/75% in testing. During validation, the model predicted progression to ophthalmopathy a median of roughly six months ahead of onset, with more than 55% sensitivity and more than 72% specificity.

TCR beta CDR3 regions were amplified from RNA transcripts. A first-round RT-PCR of the TCR CDR3 used the HTBI primer set with the Qiagen OneStep RT-PCR kit. Libraries were constructed in a second round of multiplex PCR, after which size selection and purification were carried out. Libraries were sequenced paired-end with 100 bp reads on an Illumina HiSeq2000. In the paper's pipeline: SOAPnuke was used to process the raw data, removing reads that contained adapters or uncalled bases, had a mean Phred below 15, or lacked an exact match to the constant primer or identifier. High-quality paired reads were merged using COPE v1.2.5, and each unique nucleotide sequence was defined as a clonotype. MiTCR v1.1 was used to align the clonotypes against IMGT TRBV, TRBD and TRBJ reference segments. Only V-J combinations with frequency above 0.0001, covering about 99% of repertoires, were analysed. A TCS score was defined as the ratio between F50 (clonal expansion) and ExV (chaos), using BLOSUM62-based TCRdist between CDR3 peptides within each V-J. Welch's t-statistics and random forest reduced approximately 520 V-J features to roughly 13, which were used in a naive Bayes classifier (R e1071). TCRdb reran the public reads through fastp at Q25 and MiXCR, keeping productive beta chains. CDR3 protein sequences are deduplicated, and each keeps its most common genes and DNA. Clone size and V and J calls follow TCRdb, not the original study. The sample table contains around 600,000 distinct CDR3 sequences; only one count was recorded for roughly a sixth of them. The ten largest clones capture around 3.3% of the sample.

Ophthalmopathy patients had moderately to severely active disease, with a Clinical Activity Score of 3 or more, a NOSPECS grade of 4 or more, and a disease duration of less than 3 months. Patients with uncontrolled infections, other autoimmune diseases, pregnancy or lactation were excluded. Clinical symptoms, serum thyroxine and TRAb, thyroid ultrasound, and orbital computed tomography formed the basis for the diagnoses. PBMCs were separated from 10 ml of fresh peripheral blood using Ficoll-Paque density gradient centrifugation. Trizol reagent was used to extract total RNA, and RNA quality was then checked on an Agilent 2100 Bioanalyzer.

The sequence links TRBV5-1 to TRBJ1-6, with an unclear D gene assignment. The sequence came from a woman aged 40 to 55 with Graves' ophthalmopathy. Input material: blood. The nucleotide sequence reads as follows: TGCGCCAGCAGCTTCATGGAAAATTCACCCCTCCACTTT. Its translation is CASSFMENSPLHF. Beyond the CDR3, the reference TRBV5-1 and TRBJ1-6 genes provide the residues; the full variable domain reads: KAGVTQTPRYLIKTRGQQVTLSCSPISGHRSVSWYQQTPGQGLQFLFEYFSETQRNKGNFPGRFSGRQFSNSRSEMNVSTLELGDSALYLCASSFMENSPLHFGNGTRLTVT.